Listed below are T cell receptor beta chains from one sample, sequenced in a study of cytomegalovirus exposure and HLA in healthy donors. Data came from immunoSEQ multiplex PCR; TCRdb stores just in-frame clones and leaves some out. This sample has more than 80,000 clones; under 80% occur once, and the top ten carry about 4%. Sequencing was carried out using PBMCs. Receptors were obtained from a man between 60 and 75 years old in good health and CMV-seronegative. Each CDR3 is given with its conserved first and last residue. D genes are given only for firm matches. Clone sizes are given selectively: once, few, many, or a class where the clone is expanded.

V	J	size	D	CDR3	DNA
TRBV11-2	TRBJ1-5	once	-	CASSWDINQPQHF	TGTGCCAGCAGCTGGGACATTAATCAGCCCCAGCATTTT
TRBV5-6	TRBJ2-7	-	-	CASNPGLGYEQYF	TGTGCCAGCAACCCGGGACTGGGCTACGAGCAGTACTTC
TRBV7-9	TRBJ2-3	-	TRBD2	CASSFSGGQDTQYF	TGTGCCAGCAGCTTTAGCGGGGGTCAAGATACGCAGTATTTT
TRBV5-1	TRBJ1-6	few	TRBD1	CASSEGQNFRILNSPLHF	TGCGCCAGCAGCGAGGGACAGAACTTTAGGATCCTCAATTCACCCCTCCACTTT
TRBV4-2	TRBJ2-1	-	-	CASSQASRDNEQFF	TGTGCCAGCAGCCAAGCCTCCCGGGACAATGAGCAGTTCTTC
TRBV2	TRBJ2-4	-	-	CASSATEGKNIQYF	TGTGCCAGCAGCGCCACAGAGGGCAAAAACATTCAGTACTTC
TRBV6-1	TRBJ1-5	-	TRBD1	CASSGPLARGLNQPQHF	TGTGCCAGCAGTGGTCCCCTTGCCAGGGGGCTAAATCAGCCCCAGCATTTT
TRBV5-6	TRBJ1-1	-	TRBD1	CASSGRTGMNTEAFF	TGTGCCAGCAGCGGGCGGACAGGCATGAACACTGAAGCTTTCTTT
TRBV30	TRBJ2-5	-	-	CAWSAGYQETQYF	TGTGCCTGGAGTGCGGGGTACCAAGAGACCCAGTACTTC
TRBV9	TRBJ2-7	-	TRBD2	CASSVEAGVSYEQYF	TGTGCCAGCAGCGTAGAGGCGGGGGTCTCCTACGAGCAGTACTTC
TRBV19	TRBJ2-1	-	TRBD1	CASGKRQGILNEQFF	TGTGCCAGTGGAAAAAGACAGGGGATTTTAAATGAGCAGTTCTTC
TRBV4-2	TRBJ2-2	-	TRBD2	CASSQDASGGRVYTGELFF	TGTGCCAGCAGCCAAGATGCTAGCGGGGGGCGAGTTTATACCGGGGAGCTGTTTTTT
TRBV10-3	TRBJ1-2	-	-	CAISPEGYGYTF	TGTGCCATCAGCCCCGAGGGCTATGGCTACACCTTC
TRBV7-3	TRBJ1-1	-	-	CASSLMGGNTEAFF	TGTGCCAGCAGCTTAATGGGAGGGAACACTGAAGCTTTCTTT
TRBV7-9	TRBJ1-1	-	-	CSSSLVSVEAFF	TGTTCCAGCAGCTTAGTCTCAGTTGAAGCTTTCTTT
TRBV21-1	TRBJ2-3	few	-	CASSPERAGQEQGTQYF	TGTGCCAGCAGCCCAGAGCGAGCGGGACAGGAGCAGGGTACGCAGTATTTT
TRBV7-7	TRBJ2-2	-	TRBD1	CASSPGQVLRAGELFF	TGTGCTAGCAGCCCTGGACAGGTTTTGAGGGCCGGGGAGCTGTTTTTT
TRBV4-1	TRBJ2-1	-	-	CASSQVRGRGYNEQFF	TGCGCCAGCAGCCAAGTTCGAGGCAGGGGATACAATGAGCAGTTCTTC
TRBV9	TRBJ1-2	few	TRBD1	CASSASRTGGDGYTF	TGTGCCAGCAGCGCGAGTCGAACAGGGGGCGATGGCTACACCTTC
TRBV6-1	TRBJ1-1	many	-	CASRDGGVHTEAFF	TGTGCCAGCAGGGATGGCGGGGTCCACACTGAAGCTTTCTTT
TRBV4-1	TRBJ1-2	-	-	CASSLQGTGGYTF	TGCGCCAGCAGCCTACAGGGTACAGGCGGCTACACCTTC
TRBV15	TRBJ2-5	-	TRBD2	CATSSPGLASGETQYF	TGTGCCACCAGCAGCCCCGGACTAGCTTCTGGGGAGACCCAGTACTTC
TRBV6-1	TRBJ2-7	-	-	CASSQLSYSYEQYF	TGTGCCAGCAGCCAGTTAAGTTACTCCTACGAGCAGTACTTC
TRBV2	TRBJ2-1	few	-	CASKRRDYNEQFF	TGTGCCAGCAAAAGGAGGGACTACAATGAGCAGTTCTTC
TRBV7-9	TRBJ2-5	-	-	CSSSAGPQGAETQYF	TGTTCCAGCAGCGCAGGCCCCCAGGGCGCGGAGACCCAGTACTTC
TRBV6-1	TRBJ2-7	-	TRBD2	CATLRGTGGTYEQYF	TGTGCCACCCTCAGGGGAACGGGGGGGACATACGAGCAGTACTTC
TRBV5-1	TRBJ1-2	-	TRBD1	CASSRDRAEEGYTF	TGCGCCAGCAGCCGGGACAGGGCGGAAGAAGGCTACACCTTC
TRBV4-1	TRBJ2-3	few	-	CASSHLTDTQYF	TGCGCCAGCAGCCATCTAACAGATACGCAGTATTTT
TRBV7-3	TRBJ1-1	-	-	CASSLGGRNTEAFF	TGTGCCAGCAGCCTGGGGGGTCGAAACACTGAAGCTTTCTTT
TRBV10-2	TRBJ2-7	-	-	CASRKDSYEQYF	TGCGCCAGCAGGAAAGACAGCTACGAGCAGTACTTC
TRBV27	TRBJ2-7	once	-	CASSLRGSYEQYF	TGTGCCAGCAGTCTAAGGGGCAGCTACGAGCAGTACTTC
TRBV7-3	TRBJ2-3	-	TRBD2	CASSLAGGVDTQYF	TGTGCCAGCAGCCTAGCGGGGGGCGTGGATACGCAGTATTTT
TRBV5-1	TRBJ2-3	-	TRBD1	CASGQGSPDTQYF	TGCGCCAGCGGACAGGGGAGCCCAGATACGCAGTATTTT
TRBV18	TRBJ2-4	-	TRBD2	CASSQGTSGGNIQYF	TGTGCCAGCTCCCAGGGGACTAGCGGGGGCAACATTCAGTACTTC
TRBV27	TRBJ2-1	-	TRBD1	CASSPRQGGYNEQFF	TGTGCCAGCAGTCCCCGACAGGGCGGCTACAATGAGCAGTTCTTC
TRBV5-6	TRBJ2-7	-	-	CASSFRGYEQYF	TGTGCCAGCAGCTTTAGGGGGTACGAGCAGTACTTC
TRBV30	TRBJ1-5	-	-	CAWSGGTNQPQHF	TGTGCCTGGTCCGGGGGGACCAATCAGCCCCAGCATTTT
TRBV7-9	TRBJ2-1	-	TRBD2	CSSSLVAGGSSYNEQFF	TGTTCCAGCAGCTTAGTGGCGGGGGGGAGCTCCTACAATGAGCAGTTCTTC
TRBV10-1	TRBJ1-5	-	TRBD1	CASSEYDRGYQPQHF	TGCGCCAGCAGTGAGTACGACAGGGGGTACCAGCCCCAGCATTTT
TRBV10-3	TRBJ2-2	-	-	CAIVLVWSKNTGELFF	TGTGCCATTGTACTGGTCTGGTCGAAAAACACCGGGGAGCTGTTTTTT
TRBV5-5	TRBJ1-4	-	-	CASSPLAGFSEKLFF	TGTGCCAGCAGCCCACTAGCGGGGTTCAGTGAAAAACTGTTTTTT
TRBV29-1	TRBJ2-1	few	-	CSVERGASEQFF	TGCAGCGTTGAACGGGGGGCATCCGAGCAGTTCTTC
TRBV25-1	TRBJ2-3	-	TRBD2	CASSEYTPSGLTDTQYF	TGTGCCAGCAGTGAATATACGCCTAGCGGCCTCACAGATACGCAGTATTTT
TRBV9	TRBJ2-1	-	-	CASSGARGDEQFF	TGTGCCAGCAGCGGGGCCAGGGGAGATGAGCAGTTCTTC
TRBV4-2	TRBJ2-3	few	TRBD2	CASSPTSGGDHTDTQYF	TGTGCCAGCAGCCCGACTAGCGGGGGGGATCACACAGATACGCAGTATTTT
TRBV5-1	TRBJ1-2	-	TRBD1	CASSSYRGQEDGYTF	TGCGCCAGCAGCTCTTACAGGGGGCAGGAAGATGGCTACACCTTC
TRBV7-3	TRBJ1-1	-	TRBD1	CASSWERTGNTEAFF	TGTGCCAGCAGCTGGGAACGGACAGGGAACACTGAAGCTTTCTTT
TRBV2	TRBJ2-5	once	TRBD2	CASSEGLAGGQETQYF	TGTGCCAGCAGTGAAGGGCTAGCGGGGGGGCAAGAGACCCAGTACTTC
TRBV5-1	TRBJ2-3	-	TRBD1	CASSPQGVSSTDTQYF	TGCGCCAGCAGCCCACAGGGGGTTTCTAGCACAGATACGCAGTATTTT
TRBV11-3	TRBJ2-1	-	-	CASSLSSSNNEQFF	TGTGCCAGCAGCTTAAGCTCGAGCAACAATGAGCAGTTCTTC
TRBV19	TRBJ2-2	-	TRBD2	CASSIGPGRAGELFF	TGTGCCAGTAGTATAGGACCGGGGAGGGCCGGGGAGCTGTTTTTT